Sequencing of this T cell receptor beta chain was carried out in a study of blood T cells in healthy people across ages. Whole-study findings and limits: Older individuals had lower TCR beta diversity per million T cells (the decline was roughly linear).

Germline V CDR1 and CDR2: SGHTA, FQGTGA. The CDR3 loop spans 14 amino acids. V dropped 1 base and J dropped 5 bases, with 9 bases sitting between them. It was with a sample-barcoded 5' primer and a J-beta primer mix that a second PCR of roughly 7 to 12 cycles was run. Tagging of each cDNA molecule was performed by a template-switch adaptor with 12 random nucleotides. TCRdb analysed the 5' RACE reads with MiXCR anew, one entry per CDR3 protein. This sample has about 730,000 distinct CDR3 sequences; 40% to 45% occur once, and the top ten carry roughly 19%. A note on this clonotype: The antigen remains unidentified.

This sequence was found in a woman aged 60-70 years in good health. The J gene is TRBJ2-1, the V gene TRBV7-3; no clear D gene. The sample comprised blood. The CDR3 DNA reads as TGTGCCAGCAGCTTAATAGGACGGAACAATGAGCAGTTCTTC. It is translated as CASSLIGRNNEQFF. Together with reference TRBV7-3 and TRBJ2-1, the CDR3 gives the full variable domain: GAGVSQTPSNKVTEKGKYVELRCDPISGHTALYWYRQSLGQGPEFLIYFQGTGAADDSGLPNDRFFAVRPEGSVSTLKIQRTERGDSAVYLCASSLIGRNNEQFFGPGTRLTVL.